The 30 T cell receptor beta chains reported below all come from one sample, sequenced in a study of CD8 T cells in ankylosing spondylitis. TCRdb re-analysed the 5' RACE reads in MiXCR, keeping a single row per CDR3 protein. The sample yields 50,000 to 65,000 distinct CDR3 sequences, roughly 7.4% seen once. Sequencing input: blood, either unsorted or a sorted T cell fraction (not recorded which). The receptors originated from a female donor with ankylosing spondylitis or in good health (not recorded which).

In its sample, this clonotype was seen many times. The rearrangement links TRBV5-1 to TRBJ1-1; D is undetermined. CDR1 and CDR2 from the germline V gene are SGHRS and YFSETQ. V was trimmed by 4 bases and J by 3 bases, leaving 16 bases between them. CDR3 length: 15 residues. DNA of the CDR3: TGCGCCAGCAGCCCGCAACTCGGGGTGGACACTGAAGCTTTCTTT. Its translation: CASSPQLGVDTEAFF.

This clonotype was counted many times. The chain uses TRBV6-2 or TRBV6-3 and TRBJ2-3; 16 bases line up with TRBD2. Looked up from germline, CDR1 is MNHEY and CDR2 is SVGEGT. V trimming: 5 bases; J trimming: 0 bases; junction bases outside the gene matches: 14. The CDR3 has 21 residues. CDR3 coding DNA: TGTGCCAGCAGTCTCCCTCCGGGACTAGCGGGGGGGGGCTTTAGCACAGATACGCAGTATTTT. Translating it yields CASSLPPGLAGGGFSTDTQYF.

This clonotype was recorded many times. The gene calls are TRBV12-3 or TRBV12-4 and TRBJ2-1, with D possibly matching TRBD1 (6 bases). V was pared by 5 bases and J by 9 bases, with 14 bases between. There are 13 residues in the CDR3. This CDR3 is CASSVQGLGEQFF. The CDR3 region has the DNA TGTGCCAGCAGTGTACAGGGTTTAGGTGAGCAGTTCTTC.

This clonotype was detected ten times or more. This chain uses TRBV12-3 or TRBV12-4 with TRBJ2-6; TRBD2 might be the D (5 bases). This CDR3 contains 15 residues. Trimming took off 5 bases at V and 1 base at J, with 9 bases between the two ends. The DNA for the CDR3 is TGTGCCAGCAGTCCCGGAGGATCTGGGGCCAACGTCCTGACTTTC. As protein: CASSPGGSGANVLTF.

Ten or more counts support this clonotype. V and J are TRBV12-3 or TRBV12-4 and TRBJ1-3; 8 nucleotides match TRBD1. The CDR3 is 16 amino acids. V trimming: 3 bases; J trimming: 0 bases; junction bases outside the gene matches: 4. In DNA form, the CDR3 reads TGTGCCAGCAGTTTGCCGGGACAGGTCTCTGGAAACACCATATATTTT. The encoded protein is CASSLPGQVSGNTIYF.

This clonotype has a count of ten or more. This chain joins TRBV3-1 and TRBJ1-2; no definite D call. Looked up from germline, CDR1 is LGHDT and CDR2 is YNNKEL (reference sequence). Deletions cut 1 base from V and 4 bases from J, with 4 bases between. This CDR3 is built from 12 residues. CDR3 region: CASSQAPYGYTF. The CDR3 DNA is TGTGCCAGCAGCCAAGCTCCCTATGGCTACACCTTC.

The sample holds many counts of this clonotype. This chain uses TRBV9 with TRBJ2-3; D is unresolved. Germline lookup yields CDR1 SGDLS and CDR2 YYNGEE. Trimming took off 2 bases at V and 4 bases at J, with 5 bases between the two ends. The CDR3 is 12 amino acids. The CDR3, as DNA: TGTGCCAGCAGCGTGCTAGCAGATACGCAGTATTTT. Its protein is CASSVLADTQYF. Complete variable domain (other parts from reference TRBV9 and TRBJ2-3): DSGVTQTPKHLITATGQRVTLRCSPRSGDLSVYWYQQSLDQGLQFLIQYYNGEERAKGNILERFSAQQFPDLHSELNLSSLELGDSALYFCASSVLADTQYFGPGTRLTVL.

This clonotype is termed medium-sized. The rearrangement links TRBV20-1 to TRBJ1-3; D gene ambiguous. The CDR3 length is 15 residues. Per germline, CDR1 DFQATT and CDR2 SNEGSKA (reference sequence). Trimming removed 0 bases from V and 0 bases from J, with 9 bases in between. The CDR3: CSARDQGPSGNTIYF. The CDR3 bases are TGCAGTGCTAGAGATCAAGGCCCCTCTGGAAACACCATATATTTT.

As regards this clonotype: This may be a read error, as it is one base from a much larger clone. The V and J genes are TRBV29-1 and TRBJ2-3, with TRBD1 matching over 9 bases. The CDR3 runs 17 residues. Germline loops: CDR1 SQVTM, CDR2 ANQGSEA. The CDR3 DNA reads as TGCGGCGTCCTCGATCCCTGGACAGGGGAGAGCACAGATACGCAGTATTTT. Translating it yields CGVLDPWTGESTDTQYF.

Only a few counts were recorded for this clonotype. The J gene is TRBJ2-7, the V gene TRBV20-1; 8 positions match TRBD1. The CDR3 runs to 14 residues. Germline-derived CDR1 and CDR2 are DFQATT and SNEGSKA (reference sequence). The V and J ends lost 2 bases and 3 bases, in that order; junction bases with no gene match: 6. The CDR3 region has the DNA TGCAGTGCTAGATCCGGACAGGGATACTACGAGCAGTACTTC. It translates to CSARSGQGYYEQYF.

This clonotype was counted many times. V usage is TRBV7-2 and J usage is TRBJ2-3; TRBD2 matches 14 bases. Germline V gives CDR1 SGHTA, CDR2 FQGNSA. Trimming at V came to 1 base and at J to 5 bases, leaving 5 bases not matched to a gene. The CDR3 runs 17 residues. CDR3 amino acids: CASSLGTSGGKRDTQYF. The CDR3 bases are TGTGCCAGCAGCTTAGGGACTAGCGGGGGGAAAAGAGATACGCAGTATTTT.

The chain uses TRBV7-2 and TRBJ1-2; TRBD1 is a possible D gene (6 bases). This CDR3 has 14 amino acids. V gave up 3 bases and J gave up 4 bases, with 12 bases separating them. Germline CDR1 reads SGHTA; CDR2 reads FQGNSA. Written as DNA, the CDR3 is TGTGCCAGCAGCTTCCCAGACAGGTTCTATGGCTACACCTTC. It encodes CASSFPDRFYGYTF.

V usage is TRBV29-1 and J usage is TRBJ2-1, with D uncertain. Trimming left V 6 bases short and J 5 bases short, with 11 bases between. The germline V gene encodes CDR1 SQVTM and CDR2 ANQGSEA. CDR3 length: 12 amino acids. The CDR3 bases are TGCAGCGTAGATAAAGGAGACAATGAGCAGTTCTTC. Encoded protein: CSVDKGDNEQFF.

This clonotype has at least ten counts. J is TRBJ2-7 and V is TRBV7-8, with TRBD1 matching over 10 bases. V lost 6 bases, J lost 6 bases, and 8 bases stayed unmatched. The V gene's germline CDR1 is SGHVS and CDR2 FQNEAQ. This CDR3 comprises 14 residues. In nucleotides, the CDR3 is TGTGCCAGCAGTAAACCGGGACAGGGGACCGAGCAGTACTTC. This translates into CASSKPGQGTEQYF.

This clonotype was seen repeatedly, ten times or more. The chain recombines TRBV6-2 or TRBV6-3 with TRBJ2-7; TRBD1 agrees at 8 bases. Germline V CDR1 and CDR2: MNHEY, SVGEGT. The CDR3 runs 16 residues. After removal of 6 bases from V and 4 bases from J, the junction contained 14 bases not matched to a gene. The CDR3, as DNA: TGTGCCAGCAGCCCCCTCGGACAGGGAGGAAAGTACGAGCAGTACTTC. Residues: CASSPLGQGGKYEQYF.

This clonotype was detected many times. The genes are TRBV7-9 and TRBJ2-1; 7 positions agree with TRBD1. CDR1 SEHNR and CDR2 FQNEAQ come from the germline V gene (reference sequence). Trimming took 5 bases from V and 8 from J; bases not matched to a gene: 6. The CDR3 runs to 13 residues. CDR3 sequence reads: CASSRQGADEQFF. CDR3 bases: TGTGCCAGCAGCAGACAGGGCGCCGATGAGCAGTTCTTC.

The sample holds many counts of this clonotype. V is TRBV5-1 and J is TRBJ2-3; the D call may be TRBD1 or TRBD2 (6 bases each). The CDR3 contains 14 residues. Trimming removed 0 bases at V and 6 bases at J, with 11 bases between. CDR1 is SGHRS and CDR2 is YFSETQ in the germline V gene. The CDR3 loop is CASSLGGAKDTQYF. CDR3 DNA: TGCGCCAGCAGCTTGGGGGGGGCCAAGGATACGCAGTATTTT. Using reference TRBV5-1 and TRBJ2-3 for the parts outside the CDR3, the full variable domain is KAGVTQTPRYLIKTRGQQVTLSCSPISGHRSVSWYQQTPGQGLQFLFEYFSETQRNKGNFPGRFSGRQFSNSRSEMNVSTLELGDSALYLCASSLGGAKDTQYFGPGTRLTVL.

The chain links TRBV7-9 to TRBJ1-1, with TRBD1 as a possible D gene (6 bases). The V and J ends lost 4 bases and 0 bases respectively, with 9 bases between them. Per germline, CDR1 SEHNR and CDR2 FQNEAQ (reference sequence). The CDR3 is 14 residues long. The DNA of the CDR3 is TGTGCCAGCAGCTCGGACAGAGTGAACACTGAAGCTTTCTTT. Its protein product is CASSSDRVNTEAFF. The full variable domain, completed using reference TRBV7-9 and TRBJ1-1, is DTGVSQNPRHKITKRGQNVTFRCDPISEHNRLYWYRQTLGQGPEFLTYFQNEAQLEKSRLLSDRFSAERPKGSFSTLEIQRTEQGDSAMYLCASSSDRVNTEAFFGQGTRLTVV.

There are many counts of this clonotype. The rearrangement uses TRBV10-3 and TRBJ1-1, with D unclear. The CDR3 is 14 residues long. The V gene's germline CDR1 is ENHRY and CDR2 SYGVKD. V shed 0 bases and J shed 5 bases, with 10 bases lying between them. The CDR3, as DNA: TGTGCCATCAGTGAGTCGATGGATTGGACTGAAGCTTTCTTT. Translation: CAISESMDWTEAFF.

This clonotype was detected many times. V and J are TRBV20-1 and TRBJ2-1; perhaps TRBD2 as D (6 bases). This CDR3 is 15 amino acids long. Trimming removed 5 bases from V and 5 bases from J, with 19 bases in between. The V gene's germline CDR1 is DFQATT and CDR2 SNEGSKA (reference sequence). The CDR3 DNA reads TGCAGTGCTCCATTCGTTGGGAGGAGGGACAATGAGCAGTTCTTC. Its protein is CSAPFVGRRDNEQFF.

This clonotype was seen many times. The CDR3 reads CASSLEVPSGGLSTDTQYF. The CDR3 coding sequence is TGTGCCAGCAGCTTAGAAGTTCCTAGCGGGGGGCTTAGCACAGATACGCAGTATTTT. V gene TRBV7-8 combines with J gene TRBJ2-3, with TRBD2 identical over 11 bases. The CDR3 is 19 amino acids. Germline CDR1 is SGHVS and CDR2 is FQNEAQ. J was trimmed by 0 bases and V by 1 base; bases with no gene match: 9.

This clonotype was seen at least ten times. V gene TRBV3-1 combines with J gene TRBJ2-3; D not resolved. CDR1 and CDR2 from the germline V gene are LGHDT and YNNKEL (reference sequence). There are 12 residues in the CDR3. With 6 bases removed from V and 2 bases from J, the gap between germline ends came to 6 bases. CDR3 coding DNA: TGTGCCAGCAGGGCAGCCACAGATACGCAGTATTTT. Translating gives CASRAATDTQYF.

This clonotype was counted between two and nine times. The J gene is TRBJ2-3, the V gene TRBV4-1, with 7 nucleotides matching TRBD2. CDR3 size: 16 residues. Germline V gene lookup returns CDR1 MGHRA and CDR2 YSYEKL. The J segment lost 4 bases and the V segment lost 4 bases, leaving 11 bases of the junction unmatched. Here the CDR3 reads CASSLLAGGNPDTQYF. CDR3 nucleotides: TGCGCCAGCAGCCTTCTAGCCGGGGGGAATCCAGATACGCAGTATTTT.

The chain uses TRBV20-1 and TRBJ1-2, with D possibly matching TRBD1 (5 bases). Trimming removed 3 bases from V and 2 bases from J, with 19 bases in between. The CDR3 extends over 16 amino acids. CDR1 and CDR2 (germline): DFQATT, SNEGSKA (reference sequence). This CDR3 is CSASSGALSTNYGYTF. For the CDR3, the DNA is TGCAGTGCTAGCTCCGGGGCTTTAAGTACCAACTATGGCTACACCTTC.

This clonotype was found many times. The chain carries TRBV2 and TRBJ2-3, with D tentatively TRBD2 (6 bases). The CDR3 runs 14 residues. Germline CDR1 is SNHLY and CDR2 is FYNNEI. The germline V and J ends were trimmed by 7 bases and 0 bases, with 11 bases remaining between them. The CDR3 DNA reads TGTGCCAGCACCGGGGGACTTAGCACAGATACGCAGTATTTT. Amino acids: CASTGGLSTDTQYF.

This clonotype came up many times. V and J are TRBV5-5 and TRBJ1-5; no reliable D call. The V and J ends lost 4 bases and 5 bases respectively, with 16 bases between them. The CDR3 is 15 residues long. Looked up from germline, CDR1 is SGHKS and CDR2 is YYEKEE (reference sequence). Written as DNA, the CDR3 is TGTGCCAGCAGCCTGGGCCCTGAACACTATCAGCCCCAGCATTTT. Encoded protein: CASSLGPEHYQPQHF.

In this sample, this clonotype turned up a few times. The chain combines TRBV7-9 with TRBJ2-2; 9 bases fit TRBD1. V shed 7 bases, J shed 1 base, and the junction held 7 bases outside the gene matches. The CDR3 covers 16 residues. Germline V gene lookup returns CDR1 SEHNR and CDR2 FQNEAQ (reference sequence). The CDR3 coding sequence is TGTGCCAGCACCCTAAGGGACAGGGAGAACACCGGGGAGCTGTTTTTT. This sequence encodes CASTLRDRENTGELFF.

This clonotype was counted ten times or more. V usage is TRBV12-3 or TRBV12-4 and J usage is TRBJ1-2, with a weak D call TRBD1 (6 bases). V lost 6 bases to trimming and J lost 8 bases, with 13 bases between them. This CDR3 has 12 amino acids. CDR3 sequence: CASRDTGTGYTF. CDR3 DNA: TGTGCCAGCAGGGACACAGGGACCGGCTACACCTTC.

This clonotype was detected ten times or more. This chain links TRBV6-6 with TRBJ2-3, with D perhaps TRBD1 (6 bases). Trimming cost V 8 bases and J 6 bases, with 15 bases left between them. The CDR3 totals 13 residues. Looked up from germline, CDR1 is MNHNY and CDR2 is SVGAGI (reference sequence). The CDR3 protein is CASGWGPRDTQYF. In DNA, the CDR3 is TGTGCCAGCGGTTGGGGGCCTAGGGATACGCAGTATTTT.

This rearrangement joins TRBV5-1 to TRBJ1-5, with TRBD1 as a possible D gene (5 bases). The germline CDR1 and CDR2 sequences are SGHRS and YFSETQ. Trimming took 0 bases from V and 0 from J, leaving 13 bases between them. This CDR3 contains 17 residues. The CDR3 coding sequence is TGCGCCAGCAGCTTGGGGCGCGAGGGGTATAGCAATCAGCCCCAGCATTTT. Translating gives CASSLGREGYSNQPQHF.